Shown below are 9 T cell receptor beta chains from a single sample sequenced in a study of pediatric ulcerative colitis. Libraries were prepared by immunoSEQ multiplex PCR; TCRdb keeps only in-frame clonotypes and omits some of them. Of approximately 37,000 clones in the sample, roughly 82% were seen once. During colonoscopy, one to two rectal pinch biopsies were collected. The sample was gut tissue. The receptor source for this set is a boy under 18 with severe ulcerative colitis.

The rearrangement joins TRBV4-1 to TRBJ1-4; D is undetermined. Germline V CDR1 and CDR2: MGHRA, YSYEKL. The CDR3 consists of 16 residues. Trimming shortened V by 4 bases and J by 0 bases, and 12 bases separated the two germline ends. CDR3: CASSLKASTTNEKLFF. CDR3 nucleotides: TGCGCCAGCAGCCTCAAGGCCAGCACAACTAATGAAAAACTGTTTTTT.

The chain carries TRBV5-1 and TRBJ1-1, with 8 bases lining up with TRBD1. Germline CDR1 SGHRS, CDR2 YFSETQ. This CDR3 contains 16 residues. The J segment lost 0 bases and the V segment lost 7 bases, leaving 11 bases of the junction unmatched. Written as DNA, the CDR3 is TGCGCCAGCTCTCGGGGACAGGCGATAATGAACACTGAAGCTTTCTTT. Translating it yields CASSRGQAIMNTEAFF. Drawing the rest from reference TRBV5-1 and TRBJ1-1, the complete variable domain is KAGVTQTPRYLIKTRGQQVTLSCSPISGHRSVSWYQQTPGQGLQFLFEYFSETQRNKGNFPGRFSGRQFSNSRSEMNVSTLELGDSALYLCASSRGQAIMNTEAFFGQGTRLTVV.

The V and J genes are TRBV6-5 and TRBJ2-1; 8 bases match TRBD2. Trimming cost V 5 bases and J 8 bases; bases outside gene matches: 11. Germline values: CDR1 MNHEY, CDR2 SVGAGI. The CDR3 is 15 amino acids. CDR3 nucleotides: TGTGCCAGCAGTAAGGGACTAGTCACCGTAGATGAGCAGTTCTTC. This gives the protein CASSKGLVTVDEQFF.

This clone showed up just a few times. J is TRBJ2-1 and V is TRBV5-1; D is ambiguous. The CDR3 length is 14 residues. CDR1 SGHRS and CDR2 YFSETQ come from the germline V gene. V shed 0 bases and J shed 0 bases, with 4 bases lying between them. Written as DNA, the CDR3 is TGCGCCAGCAGCTTGGACGCCTCCTACAATGAGCAGTTCTTC. It codes for CASSLDASYNEQFF.

The J gene is TRBJ2-5, the V gene TRBV5-1; 7 bases are shared with TRBD2. The germline gives CDR1 SGHRS, CDR2 YFSETQ. V trimming: 4 bases; J trimming: 2 bases; junction bases outside the gene matches: 20. The CDR3 loop spans 19 amino acids. The CDR3 loop is CASSGTLETGTTTQETQYF. In nucleotides, the CDR3 is TGCGCCAGCAGCGGCACCCTCGAAACGGGGACTACTACGCAAGAGACCCAGTACTTC. Full variable domain (missing parts from reference TRBV5-1 and TRBJ2-5): KAGVTQTPRYLIKTRGQQVTLSCSPISGHRSVSWYQQTPGQGLQFLFEYFSETQRNKGNFPGRFSGRQFSNSRSEMNVSTLELGDSALYLCASSGTLETGTTTQETQYFGPGTRLLVL.

This CDR3 is CASSNYGQGMNTEAFF. Here the CDR3 DNA reads TGTGCCAGCAGCAACTACGGACAGGGGATGAACACTGAAGCTTTCTTT. This chain uses TRBV21-1 with TRBJ1-1; the tabulated D call, TRBD1, remains unverified against the DNA. TRBV21-1 is a pseudogene segment. The CDR3 has 16 amino acids.

CDR3 DNA sequence: TGTGCCAGCTCACCACTGGCAGGGTCTAATGAAAAACTGTTTTTT. This codes for CASSPLAGSNEKLFF. This sequence joins TRBV18 and TRBJ1-4; possibly TRBD1 for D (5 bases). Germline V gene sequence: CDR1 KGHSH, CDR2 LQKENI. Trimming took 1 base from V and 3 from J, leaving 9 bases between them. This CDR3 is 15 amino acids long.

The chain carries TRBV9 and TRBJ1-2; 9 bases agree with TRBD1. Germline V gives CDR1 SGDLS, CDR2 YYNGEE. V was pared by 0 bases and J by 4 bases, with 4 bases of the junction left unmatched. The CDR3 covers 15 residues. The CDR3 sequence is CASSVGQGVGYGYTF. The CDR3 bases are TGTGCCAGCAGCGTAGGACAGGGGGTAGGCTATGGCTACACCTTC.

The V gene is TRBV5-4, the J gene TRBJ1-1, with TRBD1 as a possible D gene (5 bases). The CDR3 has 16 amino acids. Germline lookup yields CDR1 SGHNT and CDR2 YYREEE (reference sequence). V was clipped by 4 bases and J by 2 bases, with 18 bases between them. DNA for the CDR3: TGTGCCAGCAGCGAGGCCTTACAGGACCTTAACACTGAAGCTTTCTTT. It encodes CASSEALQDLNTEAFF.